Presented here are 25 T cell receptor beta chains from one specimen sequenced in a study of blood T cell repertoires in COVID-19. The method was immunoSEQ multiplex PCR; TCRdb's version includes in-frame clones alone and lacks a portion of them. The sample lists about 160,000 clones; around 92% were seen once. Specimen: peripheral blood. The receptors were sampled from a man aged 25 to 40 with COVID-19, enrolled during active disease.

The rearrangement joins TRBV6-5 to TRBJ2-7; 12 nucleotides agree with TRBD1. Germline trimming cut 1 base from V and 5 bases from J; bases unmatched to any gene: 6. CDR1 and CDR2 from the germline V gene are MNHEY and SVGAGI. CDR3 size: 16 residues. The chain's CDR3 is CASSYFGTGGINEQYF. In DNA form, the CDR3 reads TGTGCCAGCAGTTACTTCGGGACAGGGGGCATCAACGAGCAGTACTTC.

The chain employs TRBV28 and TRBJ1-2; no clear D. The CDR3 contains 13 residues. The V gene's germline CDR1 is MDHEN and CDR2 SYDVKM. The ends were cut back, 1 base at V and 4 bases at J, with 7 bases in the middle. The CDR3 loop is CASSLSHSYGYTF. The CDR3 bases are TGTGCCAGCAGTTTATCTCACAGCTATGGCTACACCTTC.

The chain recombines TRBV11-1 with TRBJ2-1; 9 bases line up with TRBD2. V trimming: 3 bases; J trimming: 6 bases; junction bases outside the gene matches: 9. The CDR3 is 16 amino acids. CDR1 and CDR2 (germline): SGHAT, FQDESV (reference sequence). CDR3 nucleotide sequence: TGTGCCAGCAGCTTTCAGGCGGGAGGGAGGGTCAATGAGCAGTTCTTC. Translating it yields CASSFQAGGRVNEQFF.

This clone has a count of ten or more. The chain combines TRBV30 with TRBJ1-6; no clear D. The germline V and J ends were trimmed by 2 bases and 8 bases, with 7 bases remaining between them. The CDR3 is 12 residues long. Germline V gene sequence: CDR1 GTSNPN, CDR2 SVGIG (reference sequence). CDR3: CAWSREDSPLHF. CDR3 sequence (DNA): TGTGCCTGGAGTAGGGAGGATTCACCCCTCCACTTT.

The chain recombines TRBV7-2 with TRBJ2-7; TRBD2 aligns across 8 bases. Germline loops: CDR1 SGHTA, CDR2 FQGNSA. After removal of 0 bases from V and 0 bases from J, the junction contained 10 bases not matched to a gene. This CDR3 has 18 amino acids. The CDR3 region has the DNA TGTGCCAGCAGCTTAGCGAGTAGGCTGGCGGGGGGCTCCTACGAGCAGTACTTC. Protein: CASSLASRLAGGSYEQYF.

V usage is TRBV28 and J usage is TRBJ1-3, with 7 bases lining up with TRBD1. The CDR3 is 14 residues long. CDR1 and CDR2 from the germline V gene are MDHEN and SYDVKM. J gave up 5 bases and V 3 bases, and 4 bases lay outside the gene matches. The DNA of the CDR3 is TGTGCCAGCAGTTTGGACAGGTCTAGAAACACCATATATTTT. It codes for CASSLDRSRNTIYF.

In this sample, this clone turned up once. The chain links TRBV10-1 to TRBJ1-6; D not certain. Germline CDR1 reads WNHNN; CDR2 reads SYGVQD (reference sequence). V lost 8 bases to trimming and J lost 0 bases, with 11 bases between them. The CDR3 extends over 15 amino acids. The chain's CDR3 is CASFLWSSYNSPLHF. CDR3 DNA sequence: TGCGCCAGCTTCTTGTGGAGCTCCTATAATTCACCCCTCCACTTT.

The J gene is TRBJ1-3, the V gene TRBV2; 9 bases are shared with TRBD1. With 1 base clipped from V and 6 bases from J, the junction kept 4 bases outside the gene matches. The CDR3 has 15 residues. Germline values: CDR1 SNHLY, CDR2 FYNNEI. This CDR3 reads CASSEDRGRVNTIYF. In DNA, the CDR3 is TGTGCCAGCAGTGAAGACAGGGGGCGCGTAAACACCATATATTTT.

This chain joins TRBV9 and TRBJ1-2, with 11 bases aligning to TRBD1. The V segment lost 1 base and the J segment 6 bases; nucleotides outside the gene matches: 5. Looked up from germline, CDR1 is SGDLS and CDR2 is YYNGEE. CDR3 length: 15 residues. CDR3 in amino acids: CASSVSRGQGDGYTF. The CDR3 coding sequence is TGTGCCAGCAGCGTAAGCCGGGGACAGGGGGATGGCTACACCTTC.

The chain carries TRBV6-2 or TRBV6-3 and TRBJ2-7, with D possibly matching TRBD1 (5 bases). V was shortened by 5 bases and J by 6 bases, with 23 bases between the two germline ends. Germline V gene lookup returns CDR1 MNHEY and CDR2 SVGEGT. The CDR3 consists of 16 residues. CDR3 nucleotides: TGTGCCAGCAGTCCGCTAGAAACCACCCTTCAGGGCGAGCAGTACTTC. Amino acids: CASSPLETTLQGEQYF.

V gene TRBV6-5 combines with J gene TRBJ2-7; a possible D gene is TRBD1 (5 bases). This CDR3 has 15 residues. Germline V lookup: CDR1 MNHEY, CDR2 SVGAGI. The V and J ends lost 6 bases and 1 base respectively, with 16 bases between them. The DNA for the CDR3 is TGTGCCAGCAGCTCAGGACACGGGTATTCCTACGAGCAGTACTTC. Protein sequence: CASSSGHGYSYEQYF.

The chain links TRBV19 to TRBJ1-2; possible D gene TRBD1, 6 bases. The CDR3 sequence is 14 residues long. CDR1 LNHDA and CDR2 SQIVND come from the germline V gene (reference sequence). Deletions cut 6 bases from V and 3 bases from J, with 14 bases between. The CDR3 here is CASSRTVGDYGYTF. CDR3 nucleotide sequence: TGTGCCAGTAGCCGGACAGTTGGGGACTATGGCTACACCTTC.

The V gene is TRBV27, the J gene TRBJ1-2; D not certain. The CDR3 is made up of 13 amino acids. Trimming cost V 5 bases and J 7 bases, with 14 bases left between them. Germline assignment: CDR1 MNHEY and CDR2 SMNVEV (reference sequence). The CDR3 DNA reads TGTGCCAGCAGTACCTCACCGCCTACTGGCTACACCTTC. It translates to CASSTSPPTGYTF.

This clone has a handful of counts. V gene TRBV7-3 combines with J gene TRBJ1-2; D gene unclear. The germline V and J ends were trimmed by 3 bases and 8 bases, with 10 bases remaining between them. The CDR3 is 12 amino acids. Germline V gene lookup returns CDR1 SGHTA and CDR2 FQGTGA. The CDR3 is CASSFEGEGYTF. CDR3 bases: TGTGCCAGCAGCTTCGAGGGTGAGGGCTACACCTTC.

This clone was seen once. The J gene is TRBJ1-2, the V gene TRBV6-5; D gene unclear. Germline V CDR1 and CDR2: MNHEY, SVGAGI. The V and J ends lost 5 bases and 4 bases respectively, with 17 bases between them. This CDR3 region has 15 residues. The CDR3 here is CASSPYQQRPYGYTF. Here the CDR3 DNA reads TGTGCCAGCAGTCCATATCAACAGAGACCCTATGGCTACACCTTC.

The V call is TRBV30, the J call TRBJ2-1; 13 nucleotides line up with TRBD2. There are 16 residues in the CDR3. CDR1 and CDR2 from the germline V gene are GTSNPN and SVGIG (reference sequence). The V segment lost 0 bases and the J segment 5 bases; nucleotides outside the gene matches: 4. The CDR3 DNA follows: TGTGCCTGGAGTGTACTTGGGACTAGCGGGAACAATGAGCAGTTCTTC. It specifies CAWSVLGTSGNNEQFF.

The genes are TRBV5-6 and TRBJ1-2; tentatively, D is TRBD1 (5 bases). Germline V gene sequence: CDR1 SGHDT, CDR2 YYEEEE. This CDR3 is 14 amino acids long. The V end was cut by 0 bases, the J end by 6 bases, with 12 bases between. CDR3 residues: CASSLAAGSDGYTF. CDR3 DNA: TGTGCCAGCAGCTTGGCCGCAGGGTCGGATGGCTACACCTTC.

J is TRBJ2-1 and V is TRBV24-1; D perhaps matches TRBD1 (5 bases). The CDR3 covers 16 residues. The V gene's germline CDR1 is KGHDR and CDR2 SFDVKD. Trimming pared 3 bases from V and 2 bases from J, leaving 13 bases between. CDR3: CATSDPVQGPYNEQFF. CDR3 nucleotide sequence: TGTGCCACCAGTGATCCCGTGCAGGGTCCCTACAATGAGCAGTTCTTC.

The genes are TRBV9 and TRBJ2-3; TRBD2 matches at 16 bases. Per germline, CDR1 SGDLS and CDR2 YYNGEE. This CDR3 contains 18 residues. Trimming took 4 bases from V and 2 from J; bases not matched to a gene: 7. In DNA, the CDR3 is TGTGCCAGCAGCTCGGGACTAGCGGGGGGGTCCCTCACAGATACGCAGTATTTT. It codes for CASSSGLAGGSLTDTQYF.

The CDR3 coding sequence is TGTGCCAGCAGTTTAGGAGACAGGGGGAAGTACTTC. Residues: CASSLGDRGKYF. The gene calls are TRBV12-3 or TRBV12-4 and TRBJ2-7; TRBD1 aligns across 9 bases. The CDR3 runs to 12 residues. The J segment lost 11 bases and the V segment lost 1 base, leaving 3 bases of the junction unmatched.

V and J are TRBV11-3 and TRBJ2-1; no clear D gene. Deletions cut 5 bases from V and 8 bases from J, with 16 bases between. In germline, CDR1 is SGHNT, CDR2 YENEEA. The CDR3 sequence is 14 residues long. This chain's CDR3 is CASSRSSRHDEQFF. In DNA, the CDR3 is TGTGCCAGCAGCCGCTCCTCTAGGCACGATGAGCAGTTCTTC.

The V gene is TRBV5-1, the J gene TRBJ2-1; TRBD2 might be the D (7 bases). This CDR3 contains 16 residues. Trimming removed 0 bases at V and 1 base at J, with 11 bases between. The germline gives CDR1 SGHRS, CDR2 YFSETQ. The CDR3 DNA reads TGCGCCAGCAGCTTGGTGGCGGGGGCGTCCTACAATGAGCAGTTCTTC. Translating gives CASSLVAGASYNEQFF.

The rearrangement uses TRBV7-9 and TRBJ2-7, with 9 bases lining up with TRBD2. This CDR3 region has 17 residues. The germline CDR1 and CDR2 sequences are SEHNR and FQNEAQ (reference sequence). The V segment lost 5 bases and the J segment 4 bases; nucleotides outside the gene matches: 15. CDR3 coding DNA: TGTGCCAGCAGCCCATCCTTGGGGGCGGGAGGGAGGTACGAGCAGTACTTC. This encodes CASSPSLGAGGRYEQYF.

This chain links TRBV19 with TRBJ1-4; 7 bases align to TRBD1. The J segment lost 7 bases and the V segment lost 7 bases, leaving 12 bases of the junction unmatched. Germline lookup yields CDR1 LNHDA and CDR2 SQIVND (reference sequence). The CDR3 has 15 residues. DNA for the CDR3: TGTGCCAGTAAGGGGCAGGGGGGAGGCCGTGAAAAACTGTTTTTT. Its protein product is CASKGQGGGREKLFF.

The V and J genes are TRBV19 and TRBJ1-2, with TRBD1 matching over 7 bases. The ends lost 6 bases at V and 5 bases at J; junction bases unmatched: 12. Germline-derived CDR1 and CDR2 are LNHDA and SQIVND (reference sequence). The CDR3 is 15 amino acids. This chain's CDR3 is CASRYRQGDFYGYTF. CDR3 coding DNA: TGTGCCAGTAGATATCGACAGGGCGATTTTTATGGCTACACCTTC.